One sample yielded the 20 T cell receptor beta chains listed below, sequenced in a study of beta chain features in type 1 diabetes. Every bit of the isolated RNA underwent reverse transcription, so sequencing read expressed TCRB transcripts. Clones were read by immunoSEQ multiplex PCR, and TCRdb kept only the in-frame ones, dropping some. The sample records about 52,000 clones, about 40% being singletons. The antigens of these receptors remain unknown. Study observations and caveats: TCRB CDR3 length was moderately but significantly reduced in all four CD4+ subsets of Type 1 diabetes patients.

Sequencing was performed on Tregs from blood. The receptor source for this set is a young man with type 1 diabetes.

This clone was seen a few times. The J gene is TRBJ2-3, the V gene TRBV28; 10 bases line up with TRBD1. Losses at the gene ends were 6 bases for V and 7 bases for J; bases not matched to a gene: 10. The CDR3 has 15 amino acids. CDR1 MDHEN and CDR2 SYDVKM come from the germline V gene. The CDR3 DNA sequence: TGTGCCAGCAGACCGACAGGGGGCGATTTAAATACGCAGTATTTT. Translated, it gives CASRPTGGDLNTQYF.

This clone was seen a handful of times. V is TRBV7-9 and J is TRBJ2-5; possibly TRBD2 for D (5 bases). The CDR3 is 13 amino acids. Germline loops: CDR1 SEHNR, CDR2 FQNEAQ (reference sequence). V lost 4 bases and J 5 bases, leaving 11 bases between the germline ends. The CDR3 here is CASSSGGMETQYF. The CDR3 coding sequence is TGTGCCAGCAGCTCCGGAGGCATGGAGACCCAGTACTTC.

The rearrangement uses TRBV30 and TRBJ2-3; the match to TRBD2 covers 15 bases. The CDR3 contains 15 residues. The germline V gene encodes CDR1 GTSNPN and CDR2 SVGIG (reference sequence). After removal of 5 bases from V and 4 bases from J, the junction contained 4 bases not matched to a gene. The CDR3 sequence: CAWGLAGGPSDTQYF. Here the CDR3 DNA reads TGTGCCTGGGGACTAGCGGGAGGGCCATCAGATACGCAGTATTTT.

The chain employs TRBV5-4 and TRBJ2-3; 7 bases agree with TRBD1. This CDR3 has 15 residues. V lost 2 bases and J lost 4; bases outside the gene matches: 7. Germline CDR1 SGHNT, CDR2 YYREEE (reference sequence). CDR3 region: CASSFKGAVSDTQYF. The CDR3 DNA follows: TGTGCCAGCAGCTTTAAGGGGGCGGTATCAGATACGCAGTATTTT.

The chain carries TRBV7-3 and TRBJ2-1; 7 bases are shared with TRBD2. Germline V gene lookup returns CDR1 SGHTA and CDR2 FQGTGA. The CDR3 runs to 17 residues. Unmatched junction bases numbered 16, after V lost 5 bases and J lost 6 bases. The CDR3 nucleotides read TGTGCCAGCAGCCCGAGGGAGGGTGGCGGAAGTTCCAATGAGCAGTTCTTC. This sequence encodes CASSPREGGGSSNEQFF.

The chain is built from TRBV11-2 and TRBJ2-3; 11 bases map to TRBD2. V trimming: 1 base; J trimming: 5 bases; junction bases outside the gene matches: 8. Germline CDR1 is SGHAT and CDR2 is FQNNGV. The CDR3 length is 17 residues. The CDR3 nucleotides are TGTGCCAGCAGCTTAGGACTAGCGGGAATTGATGTAGATACGCAGTATTTT. Its protein product is CASSLGLAGIDVDTQYF.

The chain joins TRBV6-1 to TRBJ2-7, with 7 bases identical to TRBD2. Germline CDR1 MNHNS, CDR2 SASEGT. V shed 7 bases and J 6 bases; nucleotides not matched to a gene: 6. The CDR3 totals 12 residues. The CDR3 reads CASTGTMIEQYF. CDR3 in DNA: TGTGCCAGCACCGGGACTATGATCGAGCAGTACTTC.

The gene calls are TRBV5-1 and TRBJ1-2; D may be TRBD1 (5 bases). From germline, CDR1 is SGHRS and CDR2 YFSETQ. CDR3 length: 15 amino acids. Trimming pared 4 bases from V and 8 bases from J, leaving 21 bases between. The CDR3 bases are TGCGCCAGCAGCCCCGCTGCCCCCGGGCGGGGGGGCTACACCTTC. Translated, it gives CASSPAAPGRGGYTF. The complete variable domain, with remaining parts taken from reference TRBV5-1 and TRBJ1-2, reads KAGVTQTPRYLIKTRGQQVTLSCSPISGHRSVSWYQQTPGQGLQFLFEYFSETQRNKGNFPGRFSGRQFSNSRSEMNVSTLELGDSALYLCASSPAAPGRGGYTFGSGTRLTVV.

The chain joins TRBV5-1 to TRBJ2-3, with 11 bases identical to TRBD2. This CDR3 comprises 16 residues. Trimming cost V 4 bases and J 1 base; bases outside gene matches: 5. Germline-derived CDR1 and CDR2 are SGHRS and YFSETQ. The CDR3 DNA reads TGCGCCAGCAGCAGCCTAGCGGGAGGAGGCACAGATACGCAGTATTTT. It specifies CASSSLAGGGTDTQYF.

The rearrangement links TRBV28 to TRBJ1-2, with 12 nucleotides matching TRBD1. Unmatched junction bases numbered 4, after V lost 5 bases and J lost 3 bases. Germline V gene lookup returns CDR1 MDHEN and CDR2 SYDVKM. The CDR3 has 15 residues. This CDR3 reads CASSPGTGGHYGYTF. CDR3 bases: TGTGCCAGCAGTCCGGGGACAGGGGGCCACTATGGCTACACCTTC.

By its share, this clone is medium-sized. The V and J genes are TRBV7-2 and TRBJ1-3, with no clear D. CDR1 SGHTA and CDR2 FQGNSA come from the germline V gene. Trimming pared 4 bases from V and 9 bases from J, leaving 13 bases between. CDR3 length: 13 residues. The DNA for the CDR3 is TGTGCCAGCAGCTCCCCTCCCGAAGCCACCATATATTTT. Protein: CASSSPPEATIYF.

V and J are TRBV5-6 and TRBJ2-7; 7 nucleotides line up with TRBD1. The V and J ends lost 0 bases and 3 bases, in that order; junction bases with no gene match: 0. CDR3 size: 13 residues. Germline CDR1 and CDR2: SGHDT and YYEEEE. The DNA of the CDR3 is TGTGCCAGCAGCTTGGGGACAGGCTACGAGCAGTACTTC. It yields the protein CASSLGTGYEQYF.

This chain uses TRBV2 with TRBJ2-3; possible D gene TRBD1, 6 bases. CDR3 length equals 14 residues. Germline CDR1 and CDR2: SNHLY and FYNNEI. Trimming took 8 bases from V and 4 from J, leaving 16 bases between them. Written as DNA, the CDR3 is TGTGCCAGCGGGGGCCCCCCAGCGTCAGATACGCAGTATTTT. Translation gives CASGGPPASDTQYF.

This clone was seen more than once but under ten times. This chain's CDR3 is CASSRQGSSYEQYF. The CDR3 DNA is TGTGCCAGCAGCCGACAGGGGTCTTCCTACGAGCAGTACTTC. The chain combines TRBV5-6 with TRBJ2-7; 8 nucleotides match TRBD1. Trimming at V came to 4 bases and at J to 1 base, leaving 4 bases not matched to a gene. Germline CDR1 and CDR2: SGHDT and YYEEEE. The CDR3 contains 14 residues. The full variable domain, its missing parts supplied by reference TRBV5-6 and TRBJ2-7, is DAGVTQSPTHLIKTRGQQVTLRCSPKSGHDTVSWYQQALGQGPQFIFQYYEEEERQRGNFPDRFSGHQFPNYSSELNVNALLLGDSALYLCASSRQGSSYEQYFGPGTRLTVT.

The count of this clone is one. V and J are TRBV4-3 and TRBJ2-1; a weak D match, TRBD1 (6 bases). The CDR3 has 12 amino acids. Germline V gene lookup returns CDR1 LGHNA and CDR2 YSLEER. Trimming shortened V by 5 bases and J by 5 bases, and 7 bases separated the two germline ends. As DNA, the CDR3 is TGCGCCAGCAGCTCAGGGGACAATGAGCAGTTCTTC. Translating gives CASSSGDNEQFF.

This chain uses TRBV6-1 with TRBJ1-1; D not resolved. Per the germline V gene, CDR1 is MNHNS and CDR2 is SASEGT. The CDR3 contains 14 residues. Trimming took off 10 bases at V and 4 bases at J, with 19 bases between the two ends. In DNA, the CDR3 is TGTGCCACCTTATCGGGGTTTTTGGGCACTGAAGCTTTCTTT. It codes for CATLSGFLGTEAFF.

This clone was found once. The chain recombines TRBV27 with TRBJ2-1, with D maybe TRBD2 (5 bases). The germline gives CDR1 MNHEY, CDR2 SMNVEV (reference sequence). This CDR3 has 14 residues. The V end was cut by 1 base, the J end by 5 bases, with 9 bases between. CDR3 amino acids: CASSLYGIHNEQFF. CDR3 DNA sequence: TGTGCCAGCAGTTTATACGGGATACACAATGAGCAGTTCTTC.

V is TRBV4-2 and J is TRBJ2-5; 14 bases align to TRBD2. The V segment lost 4 bases and the J segment 14 bases; nucleotides outside the gene matches: 9. This CDR3 has 14 residues. Germline CDR1 and CDR2: LGHNA and YNFKEQ. In DNA form, the CDR3 reads TGTGCCAGCAGCCCTTCGACTAGCGGGAGGGCCACTTACTTC. Translating it yields CASSPSTSGRATYF.

CDR3: CASELSRGHEAFF. For the CDR3, the DNA is TGTGCCAGCGAGCTGAGCCGGGGTCATGAAGCTTTCTTT. The chain is built from TRBV19 and TRBJ1-1; no reliable D call. Per the germline V gene, CDR1 is LNHDA and CDR2 is SQIVND (reference sequence). V shed 9 bases and J shed 7 bases, with 18 bases lying between them. The length of the CDR3 is 13 residues.

There are a few counts of this clone. In nucleotides, the CDR3 is TGTGCCAGCAGCCAAACCGGGAGAAACCCCTACGAGCAGTACTTC. Encoded protein: CASSQTGRNPYEQYF. The chain has TRBV4-2 and TRBJ2-7; a weak D match, TRBD2 (6 bases). Per the germline V gene, CDR1 is LGHNA and CDR2 is YNFKEQ. The CDR3 covers 15 residues. Trimming took 2 bases from V and 2 from J, leaving 13 bases between them.